Described below is a single T cell receptor (beta chain) sequence and its context. The antigen it binds to is not known. Base qualities are not at hand, and no much larger clone is one base apart. These data are taken from a study of blood T cell repertoires in COVID-19 (dated by TCRdb to the early 2020s). Study-wide context: The collaborator samples originated in the United States, Italy and Spain and spanned the acute and convalescent phases of COVID-19. Nearly every sample came with metadata listing a de-identified subject ID, COVID-19 status, age in years and sex. Samples were obtained from the ongoing ImmuneRACE study (first 160 participants) and from over 1,000 subjects provided by 6 global collaborators. The repertoires were released in a freely available public database intended as a resource for research on the immune response to SARS-CoV-2. Where available, HLA class I and class II types were obtained from metadata supplied by the sample provider rather than from assay-based typing. The prospective study material was composed of cDNA or gDNA derived from T cells, B-cell-depleted T cells, or PBMCs. The dataset comprised deeply sampled blood TCRbeta repertoires from subjects exposed to, actively infected with, or recovered from COVID-19.

The immunoSEQ Assay, a bias-controlled multiplex PCR, was used to amplify TCRbeta CDR3 regions from genomic DNA. Per the authors' processing: The number of nucleated cells in each sample was estimated by amplification of reference gene primers within the assay. To quantify the absolute abundance of each unique TCRbeta CDR3 rearrangement, sequence reads were collapsed and filtered. For each sample, productive Simpson clonality was calculated as the square root of Simpson's diversity index over productive rearrangements. In TCRdb, the immuneACCESS table is reduced to in-frame sequences with V and J assigned. These tables do not hold every clone; where another copy was compared, an unresolved V gene accounts for under half, and the others remain unexplained. That table is the source of V, J and clone size, and D and trimming were worked out from the DNA. This sample gives about 310,000 clones in total; around 86% of them show up just once. 1% of the sample rests with the top ten.

Each collaborating institution followed its own protocols to collect whole blood in K2EDTA tubes. For TCRbeta analysis, collaborators shipped samples as frozen whole blood, isolated PBMCs, or DNA extracted from either of those sample types. The paper as a whole reports these results and caveats: Clinical and demographic metadata were provided uncurated, with the amount varying by source and participant.

From the germline V gene, CDR1 is SGHRS and CDR2 is YFSETQ. Trimmed from V: 7 bases; trimmed from J: 8 bases; junction bases lacking a gene match: 7. Taken from cysteine to phenylalanine, the CDR3 has 14 residues. Kept here is only the CDR3 DNA, which spans 42 bases and is read in frame from base 1. This receptor was identified in a man in his forties or fifties with active or convalescent COVID-19. The rearrangement combines TRBV5-1 with TRBJ1-6; TRBD1 matches 9 bases in the middle. Sequencing used peripheral blood. The CDR3 sequence is CASRLQGAHSPLHF. The DNA sequence reads TGCGCCAGCCGACTACAGGGGGCCCATTCACCCCTCCACTTT. When the CDR3 is completed using the reference TRBV5-1 and TRBJ1-6 genes on either side, the full variable domain is KAGVTQTPRYLIKTRGQQVTLSCSPISGHRSVSWYQQTPGQGLQFLFEYFSETQRNKGNFPGRFSGRQFSNSRSEMNVSTLELGDSALYLCASRLQGAHSPLHFGNGTRLTVT.